These 19 T cell receptor beta chains originate from one sample sequenced in a study of long-term antiretroviral therapy in people with HIV. Sequencing relied on immunoSEQ assay v3.0, run at survey level. Libraries were prepared by immunoSEQ multiplex PCR; TCRdb keeps only in-frame clonotypes and omits some of them. The sample contains some 31,000 clones, 70% to 90% of which appear only once. The specimen comprised unsorted PBMCs, sampled 1.1 years after starting antiretroviral therapy. These receptors were collected from a man aged 18 to 30 with HIV.

The genes are TRBV2 and TRBJ1-2, with 10 nucleotides matching TRBD1. The CDR3 totals 14 residues. Germline CDR1 is SNHLY and CDR2 is FYNNEI. Trimming removed 4 bases from V and 4 bases from J; junction bases left unmatched: 3. CDR3 bases: TGTGCCAGCAGTGTAGGACAGGGGGGCTATGGCTACACCTTC. Protein product: CASSVGQGGYGYTF.

Only a few counts were recorded for this clone. This sequence joins TRBV11-2 and TRBJ2-2, with D possibly being TRBD2 (6 bases). Germline CDR1 and CDR2: SGHAT and FQNNGV. This CDR3 contains 15 residues. Trimming removed 4 bases from V and 9 bases from J, with 18 bases in between. CDR3 in DNA: TGTGCCAGCAGCTCCATAGCGGAAGGGCGGCGGGAGCTGTTTTTT. As protein: CASSSIAEGRRELFF.

This clone has a handful of counts. CDR3 loop: CAQRAPGELFF. The CDR3 DNA follows: TGTGCCCAGCGGGCGCCCGGGGAGCTGTTTTTT. The genes are TRBV19 and TRBJ2-2, with D perhaps TRBD2 (6 bases). The germline V gene has CDR1 LNHDA and CDR2 SQIVND (reference sequence). V was trimmed by 11 bases and J by 6 bases, leaving 10 bases between them. The CDR3 sequence is 11 residues long.

For the CDR3, the DNA is TGTGCCAGCAGTTTCTTCGGCAGGGGGCGAACAGATACGCAGTATTTT. This codes for CASSFFGRGRTDTQYF. The rearrangement uses TRBV28 and TRBJ2-3; 8 bases agree with TRBD1. V was pared by 3 bases and J by 3 bases, with 8 bases of the junction left unmatched. Germline V lookup: CDR1 MDHEN, CDR2 SYDVKM. The CDR3 consists of 16 residues.

In this sample, this clone turned up once. The chain employs TRBV18 and TRBJ1-1; a weak D match, TRBD1 (5 bases). This CDR3 spans 14 amino acids. Per the germline V gene, CDR1 is KGHSH and CDR2 is LQKENI. The ends were cut back, 3 bases at V and 7 bases at J, with 15 bases in the middle. The CDR3 protein is CASSPREGSDEAFF. In DNA form, the CDR3 reads TGTGCCAGCTCACCCCGAGAGGGGAGCGATGAAGCTTTCTTT.

This sequence joins TRBV28 and TRBJ2-7, with TRBD2 matching 7 bases. Germline values: CDR1 MDHEN, CDR2 SYDVKM. The ends lost 4 bases at V and 1 base at J; junction bases unmatched: 13. The length of the CDR3 is 17 residues. The CDR3 nucleotides are TGTGCCAGCAGTTCCAGTGGGGAGGGTGTCTTATCCTACGAGCAGTACTTC. This encodes CASSSSGEGVLSYEQYF.

Turning to this clone: At the DNA level, this CDR3 is encoded by other sequences in the same sample as well. The V call is TRBV12-5, the J call TRBJ2-7, with a tentative D call TRBD1 (6 bases). CDR1 LGHNT and CDR2 FRNRAP come from the germline V gene. Between the trimmed V and J ends, which lost 3 bases and 4 bases, there was a span of 10 bases. This CDR3 has 13 amino acids. The CDR3 loop is CASGFGQGYEQYF. The CDR3, as DNA: TGTGCTAGTGGTTTTGGGCAGGGGTACGAGCAGTACTTC.

This rearrangement joins TRBV5-6 to TRBJ1-4; 7 nucleotides line up with TRBD1. Germline trimming cut 5 bases from V and 8 bases from J; bases unmatched to any gene: 6. Germline V CDR1 and CDR2: SGHDT, YYEEEE. CDR3 length: 13 amino acids. The DNA for the CDR3 is TGTGCCAGCAGTTCCGACAGGGTCGAAAAACTGTTTTTT. It translates to CASSSDRVEKLFF.

This chain links TRBV15 with TRBJ2-1; 11 positions agree with TRBD1. Germline V gene sequence: CDR1 LNHNV, CDR2 YYDKDF (reference sequence). V trimming: 5 bases; J trimming: 10 bases; junction bases outside the gene matches: 7. CDR3 length: 14 amino acids. The CDR3 region is CATSGQGALREQFF. The CDR3 DNA follows: TGTGCCACCAGCGGACAGGGGGCTTTACGGGAGCAGTTCTTC.

The chain employs TRBV4-1 and TRBJ1-1; D unresolved. Trimming removed 3 bases from V and 1 base from J, with 15 bases in between. Germline V lookup: CDR1 MGHRA, CDR2 YSYEKL. CDR3 length: 16 residues. CDR3 region: CASSQWDSGQNTEAFF. CDR3 nucleotides: TGCGCCAGCAGCCAGTGGGATTCCGGGCAGAACACTGAAGCTTTCTTT.

The chain combines TRBV27 with TRBJ2-3; D may be TRBD1 (5 bases). Germline V gives CDR1 MNHEY, CDR2 SMNVEV (reference sequence). This CDR3 spans 14 amino acids. V was clipped by 8 bases and J by 1 base, with 13 bases between them. This CDR3 is CASQPPTGTDTQYF. As DNA, the CDR3 is TGTGCCAGCCAGCCCCCGACAGGCACAGATACGCAGTATTTT.

This chain's CDR3 is CASSLTLATNYGYTF. In DNA, the CDR3 is TGTGCCAGTAGTCTTACCCTGGCAACTAACTATGGCTACACCTTC. The gene calls are TRBV19 and TRBJ1-2; D remains unclear. The germline V gene has CDR1 LNHDA and CDR2 SQIVND (reference sequence). V dropped 5 bases and J dropped 0 bases, with 13 bases sitting between them. This CDR3 spans 15 amino acids.

This clone was recorded once. The V call is TRBV5-8, the J call TRBJ1-6; 8 bases are shared with TRBD1. The CDR3 runs to 16 residues. Germline trimming cut 9 bases from V and 6 bases from J; bases unmatched to any gene: 14. The germline V gene encodes CDR1 SGHTS and CDR2 YDEGEE. CDR3 coding DNA: TGTGCCACCCTCTCTGGGCAGGGGGCGTCTAATTCACCCCTCCACTTT. Protein product: CATLSGQGASNSPLHF.

This clone was detected once. This rearrangement joins TRBV19 to TRBJ1-3; TRBD1 is a possible D gene (6 bases). CDR1 is LNHDA, CDR2 SQIVND, per germline (reference sequence). V shed 6 bases and J shed 0 bases, with 15 bases lying between them. This CDR3 region has 16 residues. The CDR3 region is CASSVKQGVSGNTIYF. In DNA, the CDR3 is TGTGCCAGTAGCGTAAAACAGGGTGTCTCTGGAAACACCATATATTTT. Full variable domain (remainder filled in from reference TRBV19 and TRBJ1-3): DGGITQSPKYLFRKEGQNVTLSCEQNLNHDAMYWYRQDPGQGLRLIYYSQIVNDFQKGDIAEGYSVSREKKESFPLTVTSAQKNPTAFYLCASSVKQGVSGNTIYFGEGSWLTVV.

The rearrangement links TRBV19 to TRBJ2-7; D might be TRBD1 or TRBD2, each matching 5 bases. The germline V gene has CDR1 LNHDA and CDR2 SQIVND (reference sequence). The V gene lost 10 bases and the J gene lost 3 bases, with 16 bases spanning the gap. CDR3 length: 13 amino acids. CDR3 protein: CATARDGRYEQYF. In DNA, the CDR3 is TGTGCCACCGCCCGGGACGGGCGCTACGAGCAGTACTTC.

The V and J genes are TRBV7-2 and TRBJ1-2; D perhaps matches TRBD1 (6 bases). This CDR3 has 14 residues. V was pared by 3 bases and J by 7 bases, with 15 bases between. Germline CDR1 is SGHTA and CDR2 is FQGNSA. DNA for the CDR3: TGTGCCAGCAGCTTCTTGCAGGACAGAGGTGGCTACACCTTC. This encodes CASSFLQDRGGYTF.

The chain combines TRBV2 with TRBJ1-2; TRBD1 agrees at 8 bases. V trimming: 7 bases; J trimming: 4 bases; junction bases outside the gene matches: 20. Germline-derived CDR1 and CDR2 are SNHLY and FYNNEI. The CDR3 runs to 18 residues. The CDR3 region is CASTGGGTGVGVLYGYTF. The CDR3 nucleotides are TGTGCCAGCACCGGGGGGGGGACAGGCGTAGGGGTCCTCTATGGCTACACCTTC.

The V and J genes are TRBV2 and TRBJ2-5, with 8 bases lining up with TRBD2. Germline loops: CDR1 SNHLY, CDR2 FYNNEI. CDR3 length: 14 amino acids. V was clipped by 2 bases and J by 7 bases; unmatched bases: 6. The CDR3, as DNA: TGTGCCAGCAGTGAATCCCGGAGCGGGGGGACCCAGTACTTC. Amino acids: CASSESRSGGTQYF.

The rearrangement joins TRBV5-1 to TRBJ2-3; D is uncertain. The CDR3 spans 15 residues. Germline values: CDR1 SGHRS, CDR2 YFSETQ. Trimming pared 0 bases from V and 0 bases from J, leaving 8 bases between. Written as DNA, the CDR3 is TGCGCCAGCAGCTTGGGGGCGGAGAGCACAGATACGCAGTATTTT. Amino acid sequence: CASSLGAESTDTQYF.